The following is a T cell receptor (beta chain) sequence with its context. Generated by immunoSEQ multiplex PCR, the TCRdb table keeps only in-frame clones and is missing some. The sample yields about 150,000 clones, under 85% seen once. This record belongs to a study of blood T cell repertoires in COVID-19. CDR1 and CDR2 (germline): MNHEY, SVGAGI. This CDR3 has 15 residues. The V segment lost 5 bases and the J segment 4 bases; nucleotides outside the gene matches: 2. The chain recombines TRBV6-5 with TRBJ2-1; TRBD2 matches 13 bases. This sequence was found in a man between 60 and 75 years old with COVID-19, enrolled during active disease. Sequencing used peripheral blood. The CDR3: CASSRTSGSYNEQFF. The CDR3 nucleotides read TGTGCCAGCAGTCGGACTAGCGGGAGTTACAATGAGCAGTTCTTC.